This TCR beta chain was observed in a study of T cells after yellow fever vaccination (dated by TCRdb to about 2019). About the study as a whole: The SMART-Seq v4 Ultra Low Input RNA kit was used to prepare libraries from fractions with low cell numbers. To follow T-cell clones before and after both primary and booster YFV17D yellow fever vaccination, bulk TCR alpha and beta repertoires underwent longitudinal sequencing. Two healthy male donors made up the cohort, one aged 18 to 30 years and the other aged 30 to 39 years. Blood was collected at multiple timepoints before and after primary and secondary immunization, and bulk PBMC replicates and cell subsets were isolated.

The CDR3 covers 14 residues, taking in both the cysteine and the phenylalanine. The entry retains the CDR3 DNA only, 42 bases that are in frame from base 1. V and J lose 3 bases and 1 base, and a span of 9 bases separates them. CDR1 MDHEN and CDR2 SYDVKM are derived from the germline V gene. Broad study findings and their caveats: The secondary T-cell response was found to be weaker but faster than the primary response, with a peak reached on day 5 rather than on day 15. Because abundant contaminating clonotypes from the bulk population could be contained in FACS-sorted repertoires, computational filtering was required. Most clones expanded after primary vaccination (96% of CD4 and 80% to 90% of CD8) were re-detected after the booster, suggesting that broad memory maintenance occurred. A small fraction of clonotypes showed up in both the CD4 and CD8 compartments, probably as a result of convergent recombination. Because the study included only a couple of donors, the extent to which the findings can be generalized is limited.

This clonotype was recorded at least ten times. Its target antigen remains unknown. Base-call qualities are not available, and no considerably larger clone is one nucleotide away. Sequenced on an Illumina NovaSeq 6000. TCR cDNA was made using 5'RACE template switching, a step that added a universal primer site and unique molecular identifiers. Priming for cDNA synthesis came from both the TCR alpha and TCR beta constant segments. Libraries were amplified in two PCR steps, with sample barcodes and sequencing adapters added in the second step. Sequencing of the libraries was done on either Illumina HiSeq 2500 (2x100 bp) or NovaSeq (2x150 bp). The authors' analysis ran thus. Reads were demultiplexed and collapsed into UMI consensus sequences with MIGEC, and V(D)J alignment was performed with MiXCR. Vaccine-responding clonotypes were defined with edgeR using replicate PBMC samples, requiring FDR below 0.01 and a log2 fold change above 5 up to day 15. CD4 or CD8 identity was assigned to each bulk clonotype according to whether the clonotype was present at higher abundance in the sequenced CD4 repertoire or the sequenced CD8 repertoire. TCRdb reworked the public reads: Q25 trimming with fastp, MiXCR clone assembly, productive beta chains retained. Each CDR3 protein gets just one entry, which takes the most common genes and DNA from the rows behind it. The V and J calls follow TCRdb's processing rather than the paper's. Across this sample there are hundreds of thousands of distinct CDR3 sequences, with 3% to 4.5% seen only once. The top ten hold about a quarter of the sample.

The treatment or condition label, read with the paper, signifies: live attenuated yellow fever vaccine strain. At every blood-draw timepoint, two biological replicates of bulk PBMCs were collected. A standard Ficoll-Paque protocol was used to isolate PBMCs from peripheral blood. TriZol was used to extract RNA from bulk PBMCs, CD4 and CD8 fractions, and dextramer-positive and dextramer-negative fractions. This receptor was taken from a young man who received the YFV17D yellow fever vaccine. Material: PBMCs, obtained on the day of the yellow fever booster vaccination. This receptor chain uses TRBV28 and TRBJ1-2; a tentative D match to TRBD1 spans 6 bases. The nucleotide sequence reads as follows: TGTGCCAGCAGTTTGTGGGACATTAACTATGGCTACACCTTC. Its coded protein is CASSLWDINYGYTF.